Listed here are 6 T cell receptor beta chains from one sample, sequenced in a study of T cells after yellow fever vaccination. Each CDR3 protein is one row after TCRdb ran MiXCR on the 5' RACE reads. The top ten clones hold roughly 3% of a sample with fewer than 400,000 distinct CDR3 sequences, roughly 10% of them seen once. The source was CD4+ T cells sorted from PBMCs, collected 45 days after the yellow fever booster vaccination. These receptors were collected from a man aged 18 to 29 who received the YFV17D yellow fever vaccine.

This clonotype was detected ten times or more. V and J are TRBV7-9 and TRBJ1-1; TRBD1 agrees at 7 bases. This CDR3 is 11 amino acids long. V lost 6 bases and J lost 7; bases outside the gene matches: 2. Germline loops: CDR1 SEHNR, CDR2 FQNEAQ (reference sequence). CDR3 sequence (DNA): TGTGCCAGCAGACGGGACAGTGAAGCTTTCTTT. This sequence encodes CASRRDSEAFF. Complete variable domain (other parts from reference TRBV7-9 and TRBJ1-1): DTGVSQNPRHKITKRGQNVTFRCDPISEHNRLYWYRQTLGQGPEFLTYFQNEAQLEKSRLLSDRFSAERPKGSFSTLEIQRTEQGDSAMYLCASRRDSEAFFGQGTRLTVV.

This clonotype was picked up a small number of times. The J gene is TRBJ2-5, the V gene TRBV5-1, with 8 bases fitting TRBD2. The CDR3 covers 14 residues. The trim removed 2 bases at V and 5 bases at J, leaving 5 bases unmatched. Germline CDR1 and CDR2: SGHRS and YFSETQ. CDR3 DNA sequence: TGCGCCAGCAGCTTAGCGGGGGTCGGCGAGACCCAGTACTTC. This encodes CASSLAGVGETQYF.

V gene TRBV20-1 combines with J gene TRBJ2-3; D remains ambiguous. This CDR3 region has 14 residues. Germline CDR1 and CDR2: DFQATT and SNEGSKA (reference sequence). CDR3 bases: TGCATCTCGAATAGCCTCCTGCATATGGATACGCAGTATTTT. Its translation is CISNSLLHMDTQYF.

Written as DNA, the CDR3 is TGTGCCAGCTCGGGTCGGGCAGCTCTCAATCAGCCCCAGCATTTT. Amino acids: CASSGRAALNQPQHF. The chain recombines TRBV6-1 with TRBJ1-5; D remains unclear. Trimming cost V 8 bases and J 3 bases, with 17 bases left between them. Germline CDR1 MNHNS, CDR2 SASEGT. This CDR3 contains 15 residues.

The chain combines TRBV20-1 with TRBJ1-2; 9 bases agree with TRBD1. The J segment lost 6 bases and the V segment lost 4 bases, leaving 15 bases of the junction unmatched. The CDR3 totals 16 residues. Germline values: CDR1 DFQATT, CDR2 SNEGSKA (reference sequence). The CDR3 DNA reads TGCAGTGCTACCCCCCCGGGACAGGGAGGGCGGGATGGCTACACCTTC. Protein sequence: CSATPPGQGGRDGYTF.

This clonotype has a count of ten or more. The chain links TRBV12-3 or TRBV12-4 to TRBJ2-3; D unresolved. This CDR3 is built from 12 residues. V lost 3 bases to trimming and J lost 0 bases, with 1 base between them. CDR3 nucleotide sequence: TGTGCCAGCAGTTTCAGCACAGATACGCAGTATTTT. Residues: CASSFSTDTQYF.